This T cell receptor (beta chain) is from a study of blood T cells in healthy people across ages. Study-level results: Long-lived donors exceeded aged donors in naive CD4+ cells and diversity. Strong correlation linked observed beta diversity and percent naive T cells.

This CDR3 is 14 amino acids long. After removal of 8 bases from V and 5 bases from J, the junction contained 5 bases not matched to a gene. Samples each yielded at least 5.5 micrograms of total RNA. Comments on this clonotype: Its specificity is unknown.

With a J-beta primer mix and a sample-barcoded 5' primer, a second PCR ran about 7 to 12 cycles. TCRdb passed the 5' RACE reads through MiXCR, listing each CDR3 protein once. The sample shows some 900,000 distinct CDR3 sequences, approximately 49% of them seen only once. This clonotype was obtained from a young man in good health. This rearrangement joins TRBV12-3 or TRBV12-4 to TRBJ2-1; TRBD2 agrees at 11 bases. The sequenced sample was blood. CDR3 sequence (DNA): TGTGCCAGCGGGACTAGCGGAGTCAACAATGAGCAGTTCTTC. This translates into CASGTSGVNNEQFF.